The 2 T cell receptor beta chains below were found in one sample sequenced in a study of cytomegalovirus exposure and HLA in healthy donors. Researchers ran the PCR with 60 Vbeta and 13 Jbeta primers. This table comes from immunoSEQ multiplex PCR, and its TCRdb copy is limited to in-frame clones, with some not included. The sample gives approximately 200,000 clones, about 80% of which show up once; around 2.1% is in the top ten. The source material was PBMCs. The receptors here all came from a woman younger than 30 in good health and CMV-seropositive.

The rearrangement links TRBV5-4 to TRBJ1-3; 9 bases line up with TRBD1. The J segment lost 7 bases and the V segment lost 2 bases, leaving 4 bases of the junction unmatched. Germline CDR1 reads SGHNT; CDR2 reads YYREEE (reference sequence). There are 14 residues in the CDR3. CDR3 region: CASSFGTGTNTIYF. The CDR3 DNA reads TGTGCCAGCAGCTTCGGGACAGGGACGAACACCATATATTTT.

This clone showed up just a few times. The V call is TRBV11-3, the J call TRBJ2-7, with TRBD2 as a possible D gene (6 bases). CDR3 length: 13 residues. The V end lost 3 bases, the J end lost 6 bases, and 12 bases lay between the germline ends. From germline, CDR1 is SGHNT and CDR2 YENEEA. In DNA form, the CDR3 reads TGTGCCAGCAGCTTGACGGTCGGGGGCGAGCAGTACTTC. The encoded protein is CASSLTVGGEQYF. The full variable domain, completed using reference TRBV11-3 and TRBJ2-7, is EAGVVQSPRYKIIEKKQPVAFWCNPISGHNTLYWYLQNLGQGPELLIRYENEEAVDDSQLPKDRFSAERLKGVDSTLKIQPAELGDSAVYLCASSLTVGGEQYFGPGTRLTVT.